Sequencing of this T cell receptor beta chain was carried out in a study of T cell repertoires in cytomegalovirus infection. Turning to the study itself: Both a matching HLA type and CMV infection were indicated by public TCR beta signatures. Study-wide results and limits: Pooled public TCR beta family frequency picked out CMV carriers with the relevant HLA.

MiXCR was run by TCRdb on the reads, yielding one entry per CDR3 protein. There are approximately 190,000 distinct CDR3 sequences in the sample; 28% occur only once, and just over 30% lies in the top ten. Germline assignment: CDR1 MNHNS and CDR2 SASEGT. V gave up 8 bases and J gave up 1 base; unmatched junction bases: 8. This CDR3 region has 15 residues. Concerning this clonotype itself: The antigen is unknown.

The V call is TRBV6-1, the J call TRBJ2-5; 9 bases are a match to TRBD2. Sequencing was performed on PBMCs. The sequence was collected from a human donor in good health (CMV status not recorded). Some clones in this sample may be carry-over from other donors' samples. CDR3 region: CASARERGAQETQYF. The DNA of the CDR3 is TGTGCCAGCGCAAGGGAGCGGGGGGCCCAAGAGACCCAGTACTTC.